The entry below gives a single T cell receptor beta chain sequence along with its context. This record belongs to a study of blood T cell repertoires in COVID-19. Study information: COVID-19 samples from acute and convalescent phases originated in the United States, Italy and Spain.

Authors' processing steps: Estimation of nucleated cell counts relied on the amplification of reference gene primers. Data came from immunoSEQ multiplex PCR; TCRdb stores just in-frame clones and leaves some out. Clone size and V and J calls were adopted from that table, with D and trimming inferred from the DNA. The table lists around 250,000 clones, roughly 83% of them singletons, with roughly an eighth in the top ten. Sequences were obtained from peripheral blood. This clonotype was obtained from an elderly man with acute or convalescent COVID-19.

The CDR3 bases are TGTGCCAGCAGTCGGACTAGAGTTGGGGAGACCCAGTACTTC. It yields the protein CASSRTRVGETQYF. The rearrangement joins TRBV6-5 to TRBJ2-5; TRBD2 aligns across 7 bases. CDR1 is MNHEY, CDR2 SVGAGI, per germline. CDR3 length equals 14 residues. J lost 5 bases, V lost 5 bases, and 8 bases had no gene match.